The entry that follows covers one T cell receptor (beta chain) sequence. The source of the sample is a study of shared clonotypes between healthy human individuals. The authors split each subset's genomic DNA evenly across several immunoSEQ plates. Sequencing was performed with immunoSEQ multiplex PCR; in TCRdb, only in-frame clones are kept and a portion is missing. Of 950,000 to 1,300,000 clones listed, around 75% are singletons. Between the trimmed V and J ends, which lost 4 bases and 1 base, there was a span of 20 bases. This CDR3 is 18 amino acids long. Germline CDR1 KGHSH, CDR2 LQKENI. This clonotype originated in a man in his late teens or twenties in good health. This chain links TRBV18 with TRBJ1-5, with D perhaps TRBD1 (5 bases). The source material was memory CD4+ T cells sorted from blood. Subset given: CD45RA-negative fraction. The CDR3 sequence is CASSQNSPVGTSNQPQHF. DNA for the CDR3: TGTGCCAGCTCACAAAACAGCCCGGTGGGGACCAGCAATCAGCCCCAGCATTTT.